This entry lists 14 T cell receptor beta chains sequenced from one sample in a study of cytomegalovirus exposure and HLA in healthy donors (dated by TCRdb to 2016 to 2017). Library preparation was by the immunoSEQ multiplex PCR assay. A mixture of 60 forward primers for TCR Vbeta segments and 13 reverse primers for TCR Jbeta segments was used in the multiplex PCR. In its TCRdb copy, this immuneACCESS table keeps in-frame sequences only and misses some clones. Where compared with another copy, unresolved V genes explain less than half of these, and the others have no known cause. The sample profile shows roughly 150,000 clones; about 82% of them were found once. The ten largest clones take up around 3.7% of the sample. Sequenced: PBMCs. The receptors originated from a male donor in good health and CMV-seronegative.

The chain links TRBV5-1 to TRBJ1-1, with a tentative D call TRBD1 (5 bases). Germline V CDR1 and CDR2: SGHRS, YFSETQ. Deletions cut 1 base from V and 2 bases from J, with 9 bases between. The CDR3 length is 14 residues. CDR3 residues: CASSLSRVNTEAFF. CDR3 DNA sequence: TGCGCCAGCAGCTTGAGCAGGGTCAACACTGAAGCTTTCTTT.

The gene calls are TRBV28 and TRBJ1-2; unclear D gene. CDR1 MDHEN and CDR2 SYDVKM come from the germline V gene. The CDR3 covers 11 residues. Trimming shortened V by 8 bases and J by 3 bases, and 7 bases separated the two germline ends. The CDR3 bases are TGTGCCAGCGGGCAGTACTATGGCTACACCTTC. Its translation: CASGQYYGYTF.

This rearrangement joins TRBV5-4 to TRBJ2-7; TRBD1 matches 9 bases. The germline CDR1 and CDR2 sequences are SGHNT and YYREEE (reference sequence). V shed 4 bases, J shed 6 bases, and the junction held 8 bases outside the gene matches. This CDR3 is 14 amino acids long. In DNA form, the CDR3 reads TGTGCCAGCAGCCTCCAGGACAGGGGATTCGAGCAGTACTTC. It is translated as CASSLQDRGFEQYF.

The chain has TRBV6-5 and TRBJ2-7; 9 bases are a match to TRBD1. V was pared by 4 bases and J by 9 bases, with 10 bases of the junction left unmatched. The CDR3 sequence is 14 residues long. Germline lookup yields CDR1 MNHEY and CDR2 SVGAGI. The DNA for the CDR3 is TGTGCCAGCAGTTCAGGGACAGGGACTGCCGTGCAGTACTTC. Protein: CASSSGTGTAVQYF.

The chain employs TRBV19 and TRBJ2-5; perhaps TRBD2 as D (7 bases). V lost 1 base and J lost 4, with 13 bases in between. Germline CDR1 and CDR2: LNHDA and SQIVND (reference sequence). This CDR3 region has 15 residues. CDR3 residues: CASSIGGGGRETQYF. In DNA form, the CDR3 reads TGTGCCAGTAGTATAGGAGGGGGGGGGCGAGAGACCCAGTACTTC.

This chain connects TRBV28 to TRBJ1-5; 9 positions agree with TRBD1. V trimming: 6 bases; J trimming: 5 bases; junction bases outside the gene matches: 23. Per germline, CDR1 MDHEN and CDR2 SYDVKM. CDR3 length equals 20 residues. DNA for the CDR3: TGTGCCAGCAGCATGCTACAGGGGGCATTTGATAGGGAAGTATATCAGCCCCAGCATTTT. The encoded protein is CASSMLQGAFDREVYQPQHF.

J is TRBJ2-5 and V is TRBV18; D is perhaps TRBD1 (5 bases). Germline V gene lookup returns CDR1 KGHSH and CDR2 LQKENI. V lost 3 bases and J lost 2, with 16 bases in between. The CDR3 contains 16 residues. DNA for the CDR3: TGTGCCAGCTCACCGAGGCCAGGGAAATCTCAAGAGACCCAGTACTTC. The encoded protein is CASSPRPGKSQETQYF.

This clone has only a few counts. The CDR3 DNA sequence: TGTGCCAGTAGTAGAGGCGAGGGTAATTCACCCCTCCACTTT. Translation gives CASSRGEGNSPLHF. This rearrangement joins TRBV19 to TRBJ1-6; D is ambiguous. Germline-derived CDR1 and CDR2 are LNHDA and SQIVND (reference sequence). The length of the CDR3 is 14 residues. Between the trimmed V and J ends, which lost 4 bases and 6 bases, there was a span of 10 bases.

V gene TRBV7-2 combines with J gene TRBJ1-1; D perhaps matches TRBD1 (5 bases). The length of the CDR3 is 15 residues. Trimming shortened V by 1 base and J by 5 bases, and 14 bases separated the two germline ends. Germline CDR1 reads SGHTA; CDR2 reads FQGNSA. The CDR3, as DNA: TGTGCCAGCAGCTTAGGCCCATCAGGGTGGACTGAAGCTTTCTTT. It specifies CASSLGPSGWTEAFF.

The chain is built from TRBV27 and TRBJ1-2; 8 bases are shared with TRBD1. CDR3 length: 15 residues. Germline CDR1 and CDR2: MNHEY and SMNVEV (reference sequence). Trimming at V came to 5 bases and at J to 5 bases, leaving 10 bases not matched to a gene. As DNA, the CDR3 is TGTGCCAGCAGTCTAATATGGACAGGGATGTATGGCTACACCTTC. Protein product: CASSLIWTGMYGYTF.

The V and J genes are TRBV5-6 and TRBJ2-7, with D maybe TRBD1 (6 bases). The germline V gene encodes CDR1 SGHDT and CDR2 YYEEEE. The CDR3 is made up of 15 amino acids. Trimming left V 2 bases short and J 3 bases short, with 15 bases between. CDR3 residues: CASSFEPGHFYEQYF. The CDR3 nucleotides read TGTGCCAGCAGCTTTGAACCGGGACACTTCTACGAGCAGTACTTC.

Of note for this clone: Other DNA sequences in this specimen translate into the identical CDR3. The J gene is TRBJ1-2, the V gene TRBV11-2; 9 bases align to TRBD1. In germline, CDR1 is SGHAT, CDR2 FQNNGV. Trimming removed 3 bases from V and 8 bases from J; junction bases left unmatched: 4. The CDR3 sequence is 13 residues long. Here the CDR3 DNA reads TGTGCCAGCAGCTTGGACAGGGGAAGAGGCTACACCTTC. This translates into CASSLDRGRGYTF.

The chain links TRBV5-1 to TRBJ2-2; weak D call: TRBD1 (6 bases). The CDR3 spans 14 residues. Per germline, CDR1 SGHRS and CDR2 YFSETQ. Trimming left V 4 bases short and J 6 bases short, with 13 bases between. CDR3 in amino acids: CASSRRGGAGELFF. The CDR3 DNA sequence: TGCGCCAGCAGCAGGCGAGGGGGAGCCGGGGAGCTGTTTTTT.

The chain couples TRBV20-1 to TRBJ1-2; D might be TRBD1 (6 bases). This CDR3 has 11 amino acids. Germline V gene sequence: CDR1 DFQATT, CDR2 SNEGSKA (reference sequence). The V gene lost 6 bases and the J gene lost 5 bases, with 10 bases spanning the gap. CDR3 in amino acids: CSATTGYGYTF. In nucleotides, the CDR3 is TGCAGTGCCACGACAGGATATGGCTACACCTTC.